Listed here are 10 T cell receptor beta chains from one sample, sequenced in a study of blood T cell repertoires in COVID-19. Assay: immunoSEQ multiplex PCR; the TCRdb copy retains only in-frame clones and omits some. The table lists roughly 140,000 clones, less than 85% of them singletons. The sequencing input was peripheral blood. Receptors originate from a human donor in a cohort sampled during active COVID-19.

The table lists this clone with a count of one. The chain combines TRBV7-2 with TRBJ1-2; perhaps TRBD1 as D (6 bases). CDR1 SGHTA and CDR2 FQGNSA come from the germline V gene. V gave up 1 base and J gave up 3 bases, with 15 bases separating them. CDR3 length: 16 amino acids. The CDR3 spells CASSLDWGQGDYGYTF. DNA of the CDR3: TGTGCCAGCAGCTTAGATTGGGGGCAGGGTGACTATGGCTACACCTTC.

This chain uses TRBV5-5 with TRBJ1-1; 9 positions agree with TRBD1. This CDR3 contains 16 residues. The trim removed 4 bases at V and 5 bases at J, leaving 12 bases unmatched. The germline V gene has CDR1 SGHKS and CDR2 YYEKEE (reference sequence). The CDR3 DNA reads as TGTGCCAGCAGCCACAAACAGGGGGCGCAGGGGACTGAAGCTTTCTTT. Protein sequence: CASSHKQGAQGTEAFF.

This clone was detected only once. The chain links TRBV5-4 to TRBJ2-7; the D gene is possibly TRBD2 (5 bases). Looked up from germline, CDR1 is SGHNT and CDR2 is YYREEE (reference sequence). Trimming took 0 bases from V and 6 from J, leaving 13 bases between them. The CDR3 has 14 amino acids. The CDR3 spells CASSLELEGSEQYF. DNA for the CDR3: TGTGCCAGCAGCTTGGAACTCGAGGGCTCCGAGCAGTACTTC.

This sequence joins TRBV5-1 and TRBJ2-5, with D tentatively TRBD2 (6 bases). Germline values: CDR1 SGHRS, CDR2 YFSETQ. The germline V and J ends were trimmed by 4 bases and 6 bases, with 16 bases remaining between them. The length of the CDR3 is 14 residues. CDR3 sequence reads: CASSGGTLRQTQYF. The CDR3 DNA is TGCGCCAGCAGCGGGGGGACTCTAAGACAGACCCAGTACTTC.

The gene calls are TRBV5-1 and TRBJ2-2, with 7 bases matching TRBD1. This CDR3 is 14 amino acids long. Trimming removed 5 bases from V and 1 base from J; junction bases left unmatched: 2. CDR1 SGHRS and CDR2 YFSETQ come from the germline V gene. The DNA for the CDR3 is TGCGCCAGCAGTAGACAGGGGAACACCGGGGAGCTGTTTTTT. Translating it yields CASSRQGNTGELFF.

J is TRBJ2-7 and V is TRBV9; possible D gene TRBD2, 5 bases. Germline V CDR1 and CDR2: SGDLS, YYNGEE. V lost 0 bases and J lost 5, with 24 bases in between. The CDR3 is made up of 18 amino acids. The CDR3 DNA is TGTGCCAGCAGCGTAGTTCCCTACCGACGACAAGGGAGCAACGAGCAGTACTTC. This codes for CASSVVPYRRQGSNEQYF. The full variable domain, in which reference TRBV9 and TRBJ2-7 provide the parts outside the CDR3, is DSGVTQTPKHLITATGQRVTLRCSPRSGDLSVYWYQQSLDQGLQFLIQYYNGEERAKGNILERFSAQQFPDLHSELNLSSLELGDSALYFCASSVVPYRRQGSNEQYFGPGTRLTVT.

This chain uses TRBV12-2 with TRBJ2-5; the table calls TRBD1, which could not be checked here. TRBV12-2 is listed as a pseudogene. CDR3 length equals 17 residues. The CDR3 protein is CASRFPEQTVDQETQYF. The DNA of the CDR3 is TGTGCAAGTCGCTTCCCAGAACAGACGGTTGACCAAGAGACCCAGTACTTC.

The gene calls are TRBV5-5 and TRBJ2-2, with TRBD1 matching 8 bases. CDR1 SGHKS and CDR2 YYEKEE come from the germline V gene (reference sequence). Unmatched junction bases numbered 3, after V lost 4 bases and J lost 4 bases. CDR3 length equals 14 residues. The CDR3 loop is CASSRQGSTGELFF. The CDR3 DNA is TGTGCCAGCAGCCGACAGGGGTCCACCGGGGAGCTGTTTTTT.

J is TRBJ2-1 and V is TRBV12-5; D possibly corresponds to TRBD2 (5 bases). Trimming cost V 5 bases and J 1 base, with 12 bases left between them. This CDR3 is built from 15 residues. CDR1 is LGHNT and CDR2 is FRNRAP in the germline V gene. The CDR3 DNA follows: TGTGCTAGTGGTCCCGGACTGTTATCCTACAATGAGCAGTTCTTC. It encodes CASGPGLLSYNEQFF.

CDR3 region: CASSLDQTVREQYF. As DNA, the CDR3 is TGTGCCAGCAGCTTAGATCAAACGGTCCGGGAGCAGTACTTC. This rearrangement joins TRBV11-2 to TRBJ2-7; D is uncertain. The CDR3 has 14 residues. Trimming took off 0 bases at V and 7 bases at J, with 13 bases between the two ends. CDR1 SGHAT and CDR2 FQNNGV come from the germline V gene.